The 3 T cell receptor beta chains below come from one sample, sequenced in a study of blood T cell repertoires in COVID-19. Some clones are missing from TCRdb's copy, which holds only in-frame ones; the method was immunoSEQ multiplex PCR. The sample holds roughly 160,000 clones; roughly 86% are singletons and the top ten take approximately 2.6%. Sample: peripheral blood. Receptors originate from an elderly woman with COVID-19, enrolled during active disease.

The CDR3 DNA reads TGCGCCAGCAGCCAAGACGGGACCCGGACAGGAGAATACGAGCAGTACTTC. Translation gives CASSQDGTRTGEYEQYF. The genes are TRBV4-1 and TRBJ2-7; 7 nucleotides line up with TRBD1. Trimming took 0 bases from V and 4 from J; bases not matched to a gene: 12. The CDR3 length is 17 residues. The germline gives CDR1 MGHRA, CDR2 YSYEKL.

This clone was detected a few times. J is TRBJ2-3 and V is TRBV28; TRBD2 might be the D (6 bases). CDR1 is MDHEN, CDR2 SYDVKM, per germline. V lost 3 bases and J 3 bases, leaving 10 bases between the germline ends. CDR3 length equals 14 residues. DNA of the CDR3: TGTGCCAGCAGTTTCGTGGCGGGAACAGATACGCAGTATTTT. Residues: CASSFVAGTDTQYF.

This clone was picked up one time. The chain has TRBV5-4 and TRBJ2-3; 9 bases are shared with TRBD1. The CDR3 has 15 residues. Germline lookup yields CDR1 SGHNT and CDR2 YYREEE (reference sequence). Germline trimming cut 5 bases from V and 2 bases from J; bases unmatched to any gene: 6. CDR3 nucleotide sequence: TGTGCCAGCAGACTGGGACAGGGAAACACAGATACGCAGTATTTT. It translates to CASRLGQGNTDTQYF.